This T cell receptor beta chain is drawn from a study of Graves' ophthalmopathy and Graves' hyperthyroidism. Amplified TCR beta CDR3 regions were obtained using RNA transcripts as template. Amplification began with first-round RT-PCR using HTBI primers, then second-round multiplex PCR was performed. TCRdb used MiXCR to reprocess the multiplex PCR reads, holding one entry per CDR3 protein. Here the sample spans over a million distinct CDR3 sequences, about two fifths being singletons. The study recruited hyperthyroidism patients aged 18 to 65 who were newly diagnosed, under 2 months' duration. Patients were excluded if they had other autoimmune diseases or uncontrolled infections, and likewise if pregnancy or lactation applied. Diagnosis relied on clinical symptoms, serum thyroxine, TRAb, thyroid ultrasound and orbital computed tomography. As regards this clonotype: Its antigen is not identified.

Whole-study results and caveats: Ophthalmopathy progression was predicted with around 71% sensitivity and around 72% specificity.

The CDR3 has 19 amino acids. Germline CDR1 reads WSHSY; CDR2 reads SAAADI. With 2 bases removed from V and 0 bases from J, the gap between germline ends came to 17 bases. Sequenced sample: peripheral blood or thyroid tissue (not recorded which). This chain links TRBV10-2 with TRBJ1-6; a possible D gene is TRBD1 (6 bases). The TCR sequence derives from an adult man with Graves' hyperthyroidism. This CDR3 is CASSEPDSLLNSYNSPLHF. CDR3 bases: TGCGCCAGCAGTGAGCCGGACAGTCTTTTAAACTCCTATAATTCACCCCTCCACTTT.